This T cell receptor beta chain was retrieved from a study of cytomegalovirus exposure and HLA in healthy donors. Study conclusions and caveats: A later analysis reportedly found fewer N-insertions in an Asian-associated ancestry cluster than the roughly 670-donor mean. Researchers reported in a later analysis that a missense DCLRE1C variant was tied to TCR beta V- and J-gene trimming. Analyses of presence and absence presupposed an approximately uniform sequencing depth across donors.

The CDR3 length is 13 residues. The V gene lost 3 bases and the J gene lost 4 bases, with 7 bases spanning the gap. Germline V CDR1 and CDR2: SGHTA, FQGTGA. The PCR employed 60 Vbeta primers together with 13 Jbeta primers. Per the original data handling: Counted up in a later analysis, unique TCR beta chains came to 65 million to 80 million, with around 12 million shared. TCRdb's table, derived via immunoSEQ multiplex PCR, lists solely in-frame clones and lacks some. Clonal size and the V and J genes are those of that table, whereas D and trimming came from the DNA. The sample has approximately 110,000 clones, around three quarters seen once. Of note for this clone: What it binds is unknown.

The sequence was collected from a woman aged 45-60 years in good health and CMV-seropositive. This chain joins TRBV7-3 and TRBJ2-1; D is ambiguous. The sequenced sample consisted of PBMCs. The CDR3 here is CASSFTRYNEQFF. The CDR3 DNA reads as TGTGCCAGCAGCTTTACCCGGTACAATGAGCAGTTCTTC.